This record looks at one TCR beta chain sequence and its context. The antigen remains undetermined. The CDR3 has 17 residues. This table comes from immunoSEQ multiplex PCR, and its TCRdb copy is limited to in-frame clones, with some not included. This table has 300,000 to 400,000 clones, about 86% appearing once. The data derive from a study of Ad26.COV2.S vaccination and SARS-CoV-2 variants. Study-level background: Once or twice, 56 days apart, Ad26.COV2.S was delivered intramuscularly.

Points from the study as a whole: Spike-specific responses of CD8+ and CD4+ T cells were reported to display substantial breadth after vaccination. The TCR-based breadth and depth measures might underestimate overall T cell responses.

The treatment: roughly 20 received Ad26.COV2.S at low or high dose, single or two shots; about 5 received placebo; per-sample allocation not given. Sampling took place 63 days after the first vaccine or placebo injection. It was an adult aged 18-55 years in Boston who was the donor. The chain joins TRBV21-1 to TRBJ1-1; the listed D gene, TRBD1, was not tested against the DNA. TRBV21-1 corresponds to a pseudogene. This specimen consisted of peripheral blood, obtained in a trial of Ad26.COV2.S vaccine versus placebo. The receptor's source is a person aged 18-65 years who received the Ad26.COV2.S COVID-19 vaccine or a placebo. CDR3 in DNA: TGTGCCAGCGTATCGAGCTGGGGGCGTCCACTGAACACTGAAGCTTTCTTT. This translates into CASVSSWGRPLNTEAFF.